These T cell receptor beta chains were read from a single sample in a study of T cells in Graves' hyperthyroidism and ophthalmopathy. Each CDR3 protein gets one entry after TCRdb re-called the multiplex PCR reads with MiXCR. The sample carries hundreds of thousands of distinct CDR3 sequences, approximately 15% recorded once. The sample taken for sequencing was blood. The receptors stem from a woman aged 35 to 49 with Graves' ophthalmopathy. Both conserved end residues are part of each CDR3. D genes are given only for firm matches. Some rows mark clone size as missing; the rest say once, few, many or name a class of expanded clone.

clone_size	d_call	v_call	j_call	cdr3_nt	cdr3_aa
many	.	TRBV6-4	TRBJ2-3	TGTGCCAGCTCCAGGCTGGGCCGACGTAACACAGATACGCAGTATTTT	CASSRLGRRNTDTQYF
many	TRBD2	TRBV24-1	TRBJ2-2	TGTGCCACCAGTGATTCTTCAGGGACTAGCGGGAACACCGGGGAGCTGTTTTTT	CATSDSSGTSGNTGELFF
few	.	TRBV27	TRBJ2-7	TGTGCCAGCAGTCCTCGAGAGACAGGATTGCCCTACGAGCAGTACTTC	CASSPRETGLPYEQYF
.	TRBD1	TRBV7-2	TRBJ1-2	TGTGCCAGCAGCTGGCTTGTGACAGGGGGATACACCTTC	CASSWLVTGGYTF
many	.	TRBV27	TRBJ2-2	TGTGCCAGCAGTTTCTCACTAGCATTGGGCGGGGAGCTGTTTTTT	CASSFSLALGGELFF
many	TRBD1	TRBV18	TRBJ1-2	TGTGCCAGCTCACCCGACAGGGGTCATGGCTACACCTTC	CASSPDRGHGYTF
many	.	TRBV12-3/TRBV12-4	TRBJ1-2	TGTGCCAGCAGTTTGGGAGGCCATGGCTACACCTTC	CASSLGGHGYTF
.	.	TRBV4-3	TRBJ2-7	TGCGCCAGCAGCCAAGATTGGGCCCTTCCGGGGCTCGACGAGCAGTACTTC	CASSQDWALPGLDEQYF
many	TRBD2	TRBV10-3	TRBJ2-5	TGTGCCATCAGTGAGTTGGCGGGAGGAGAGACCCAGTACTTC	CAISELAGGETQYF
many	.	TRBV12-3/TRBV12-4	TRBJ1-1	TGTGCCAGCAGTTTAAGTCCGGACACTGAAGCTTTCTTT	CASSLSPDTEAFF
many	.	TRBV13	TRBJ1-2	TGTGCCAGCAGTCAGGGCAGGCTGGAGAACTATGGCTACACCTTC	CASSQGRLENYGYTF
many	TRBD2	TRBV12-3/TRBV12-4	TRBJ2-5	TGTGCCAGCACCTTAGCGGGAGGGGGAGAGACCCAGTACTTC	CASTLAGGGETQYF
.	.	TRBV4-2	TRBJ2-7	TGTGCCAGCAGCCAAGATGTAACGGGAACCATCACGGGTCGGCAGTACTTC	CASSQDVTGTITGRQYF
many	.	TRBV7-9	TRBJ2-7	TGTGCCAGCAGCTCCCGGGACACCTTAACCTACGAGCAGTACTTC	CASSSRDTLTYEQYF
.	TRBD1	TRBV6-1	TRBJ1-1	TGTGCCAGCAATAAGCCAACAGGGGGCCCGCTGTACACTGAAGCTTTCTTT	CASNKPTGGPLYTEAFF
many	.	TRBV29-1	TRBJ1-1	TGCAGTACTCCGACGGCTTTCTTT	CSTPTAFF
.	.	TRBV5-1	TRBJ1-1	TGCGCCAGCAGCTTTCTGGGCAGGGTCATGAACACTGAAGCTTTCTTT	CASSFLGRVMNTEAFF
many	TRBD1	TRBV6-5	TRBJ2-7	TGTGCCACTACCATACTCCGGGACAGGGGTTTTTACGAGCAGTACTTC	CATTILRDRGFYEQYF
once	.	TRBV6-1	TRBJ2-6	TGTGCCAGCAGTGAAGCGGGTGACGCCCGTTTTGGGGCCAACGTCCTGACTTTC	CASSEAGDARFGANVLTF
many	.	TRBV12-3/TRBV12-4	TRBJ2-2	TGTGCCAGCAGCCTCCAAGTGGGGCAGGGCACCGGGGAGCTGTTTTTT	CASSLQVGQGTGELFF
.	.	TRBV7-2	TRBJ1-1	TGTGCCAGCAGCTTAGCTGGCCTCCCGGGTCCCCCTGAAGCTTTCTTT	CASSLAGLPGPPEAFF
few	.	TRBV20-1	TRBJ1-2	TGCAGTGCTGGGGCCAGGGGTGGCTATGGCTACACCTTC	CSAGARGGYGYTF
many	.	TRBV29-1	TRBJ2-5	TGCAGCGTTGCGGGGAATAGCCTCGAGACCCAGTACTTC	CSVAGNSLETQYF
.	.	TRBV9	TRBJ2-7	TGTGCCAGCAGCGTAGATGGTAGTGAGGTCGAGCAGTACTTC	CASSVDGSEVEQYF
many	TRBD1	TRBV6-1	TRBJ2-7	TGTGCCAGCAGCCCCGGGACAGGGGGTCCCTACGAGCAGTACTTC	CASSPGTGGPYEQYF
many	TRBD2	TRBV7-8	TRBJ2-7	TGTGCCAGCAGCTTGGCGTGGACTAGCGGGAGGGCCCCCCCTTACGAGCAGTACTTC	CASSLAWTSGRAPPYEQYF
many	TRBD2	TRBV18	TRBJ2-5	TGTGCCAGCTCACCAGGAGGACTAGCGGGAGACTACCAAGAGACCCAGTACTTC	CASSPGGLAGDYQETQYF
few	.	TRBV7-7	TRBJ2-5	TGTGCTAGCAGCAAGAGAGACAGCCAAGAGACCCAGTACTTC	CASSKRDSQETQYF
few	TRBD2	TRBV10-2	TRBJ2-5	TGCGCCAGCAGCCTCCGACTAGCGGGAAAAGAGACCCAGTACTTC	CASSLRLAGKETQYF
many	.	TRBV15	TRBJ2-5	TGTGCCACCAGCAGGGCAGGTCGTGGGGAGACCCAGTACTTC	CATSRAGRGETQYF
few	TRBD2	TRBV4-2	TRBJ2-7	TGTGCCAGCAGCCGTCTAGCGGGAGGGCCGGGGGAGCAGTACTTC	CASSRLAGGPGEQYF
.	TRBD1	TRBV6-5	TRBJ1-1	TGTGCCAGCAGTAACCCGACAGGGAAGAGTGAAGCTTTCTTT	CASSNPTGKSEAFF
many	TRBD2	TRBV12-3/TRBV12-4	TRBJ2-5	TGTGCCAGCAGATCCGGGGAGGGCCCCCGGGAGACCCAGTACTTC	CASRSGEGPRETQYF
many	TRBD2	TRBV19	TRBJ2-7	TGTGCCAGTAGTAGGACTAGCGCCGCCTCCTACGAGCAGTACTTC	CASSRTSAASYEQYF
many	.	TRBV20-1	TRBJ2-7	TGCAGTGCTAGGCCCCGGGGGCTAGCGGACTCCGAGCAGTACTTC	CSARPRGLADSEQYF
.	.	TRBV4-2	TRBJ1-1	TGTGCCAGCAGCCTTACTGGGACGAGCTTTGAAGCTTTCTTT	CASSLTGTSFEAFF
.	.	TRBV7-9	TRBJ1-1	TGTGCCAGCAGCTTAGTACGGCAGGGCGCTGAAGCTTTCTTT	CASSLVRQGAEAFF
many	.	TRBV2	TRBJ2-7	TGTGCCAGCAGTCCAGGGACTTCCGAGCAGTACTTC	CASSPGTSEQYF
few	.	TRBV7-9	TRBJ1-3	TGTGCCAGCAGCCCGGGACAATACGGAAACACCATATATTTT	CASSPGQYGNTIYF
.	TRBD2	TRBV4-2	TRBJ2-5	TGTGCCAGCAGCCAAGGACTAGCGGGGGCCCAAGAGACCCAGTACTTC	CASSQGLAGAQETQYF
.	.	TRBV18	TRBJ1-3	TGTGCCAGCTCACCCCAGGCTTCTGGAAACACCATATATTTT	CASSPQASGNTIYF
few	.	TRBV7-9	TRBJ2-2	TGTGCCAGCAGCTTAGCGTGGGGCCCTGGGGAGCTGTTTTTT	CASSLAWGPGELFF
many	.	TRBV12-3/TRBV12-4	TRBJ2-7	TGTGCCAGCAGATTAGGACCGCGTCCATCATACGAGCAGTACTTC	CASRLGPRPSYEQYF
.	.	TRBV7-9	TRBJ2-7	TGTGCCAGCAGCTCGGGACGCTTGGAGCAGTACTTC	CASSSGRLEQYF
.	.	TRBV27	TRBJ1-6	TGTGCCAGCAGCGCGGGACCGACTAATTCACCCCTCCACTTT	CASSAGPTNSPLHF
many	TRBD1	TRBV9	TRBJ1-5	TGTGCCAGCAGCAACCGACAGGGTCGGCATAGCAATCAGCCCCAGCATTTT	CASSNRQGRHSNQPQHF
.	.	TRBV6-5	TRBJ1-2	TGTGCCAGCAGTTACTCAGAGAGTGCCTCCTATGGCTACACCTTC	CASSYSESASYGYTF
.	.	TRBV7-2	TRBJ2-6	TGTGCCAGCAGCTTAGCCTTAGGTAGAGCTTGGGCCAACGTCCTGACTTTC	CASSLALGRAWANVLTF
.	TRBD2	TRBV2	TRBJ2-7	TGTGCCAGCGTGGGCGGGAGGCCAATAAACTACGAGCAGTACTTC	CASVGGRPINYEQYF
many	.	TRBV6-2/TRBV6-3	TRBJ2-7	TGTGCCAGCAGTTACTCGCCAGGGTCCTACGAGCAGTACTTC	CASSYSPGSYEQYF
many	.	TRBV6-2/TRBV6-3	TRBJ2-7	TGTGCCAGCAGTTACCGGCTAGGAGACTACGAGCAGTACTTC	CASSYRLGDYEQYF
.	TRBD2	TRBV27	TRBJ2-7	TGTGCCAGCAGTTTTAGCGGGGTGGTGGCCAGGTACGAGCAGTACTTC	CASSFSGVVARYEQYF
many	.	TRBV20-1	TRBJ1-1	TGCAGTCCAGACATTGTGGGGAACACTGAAGCTTTCTTT	CSPDIVGNTEAFF
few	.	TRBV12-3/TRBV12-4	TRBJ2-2	TGTGCCAGCAGCCGGCTAGGCGGGGAGCTGTTTTTT	CASSRLGGELFF
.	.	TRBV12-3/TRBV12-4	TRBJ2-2	TGTGCCATTAAGGGGGTCGGCACCGGGGAGCTGTTTTTT	CAIKGVGTGELFF